This T cell receptor beta chain is from a study of blood T cell repertoires in COVID-19. The overall study: Some COVID-19 samples were acute and others convalescent; all came from the United States, Italy and Spain. PBMCs, B-cell-depleted T cells, or T cells provided the cDNA or gDNA that made up the material.

As originally analysed: Researchers report that nucleated cell counts were estimated from reference gene primer amplification. Only in-frame clones appear in the TCRdb table, and some are missing; sequencing was by immunoSEQ multiplex PCR. V and J calls and clone size are as listed in that table; D and trimming were resolved from the DNA. This sample has 130,000 or so clones, with roughly 79% found just once. This CDR3 comprises 14 residues. V lost 3 bases and J lost 5; bases outside the gene matches: 4. Germline CDR1 is SGHTA and CDR2 is FQGTGA. This clonotype was obtained from a man at least 80 years old with acute or convalescent COVID-19. Input material: peripheral blood. The rearrangement links TRBV7-3 to TRBJ2-5, with 9 nucleotides matching TRBD2. The CDR3 sequence is CASSLGLAGETQYF. CDR3 in DNA: TGTGCCAGCAGCTTGGGACTAGCCGGCGAGACCCAGTACTTC.